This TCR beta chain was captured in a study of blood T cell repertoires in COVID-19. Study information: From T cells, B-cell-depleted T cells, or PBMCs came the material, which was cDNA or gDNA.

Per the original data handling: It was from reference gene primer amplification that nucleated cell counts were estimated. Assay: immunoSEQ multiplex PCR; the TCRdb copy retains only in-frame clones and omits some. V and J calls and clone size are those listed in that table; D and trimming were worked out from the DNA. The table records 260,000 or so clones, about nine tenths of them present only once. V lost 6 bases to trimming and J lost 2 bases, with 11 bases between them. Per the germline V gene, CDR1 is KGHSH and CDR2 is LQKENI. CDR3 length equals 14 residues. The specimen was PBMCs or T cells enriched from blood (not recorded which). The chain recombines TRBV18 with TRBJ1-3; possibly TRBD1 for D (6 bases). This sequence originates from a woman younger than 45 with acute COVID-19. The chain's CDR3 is CASSDEGAGNTIYF. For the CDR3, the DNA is TGTGCCAGCTCGGACGAGGGGGCTGGAAACACCATATATTTT.